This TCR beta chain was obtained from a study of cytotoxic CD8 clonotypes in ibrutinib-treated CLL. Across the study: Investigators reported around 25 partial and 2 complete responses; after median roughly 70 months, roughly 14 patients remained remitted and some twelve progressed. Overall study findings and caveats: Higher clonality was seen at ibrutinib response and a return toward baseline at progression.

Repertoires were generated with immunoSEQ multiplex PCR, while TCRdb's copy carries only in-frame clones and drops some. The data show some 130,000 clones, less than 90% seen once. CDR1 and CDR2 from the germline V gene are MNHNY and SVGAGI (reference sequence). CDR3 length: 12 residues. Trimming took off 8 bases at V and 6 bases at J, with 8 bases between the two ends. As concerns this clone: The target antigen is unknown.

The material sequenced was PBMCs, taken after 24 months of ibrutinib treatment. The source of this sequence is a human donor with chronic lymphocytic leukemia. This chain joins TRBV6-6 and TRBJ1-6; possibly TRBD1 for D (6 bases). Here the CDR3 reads CASQGSNSPLHF. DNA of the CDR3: TGTGCCAGCCAGGGGAGTAATTCACCCCTCCACTTT.